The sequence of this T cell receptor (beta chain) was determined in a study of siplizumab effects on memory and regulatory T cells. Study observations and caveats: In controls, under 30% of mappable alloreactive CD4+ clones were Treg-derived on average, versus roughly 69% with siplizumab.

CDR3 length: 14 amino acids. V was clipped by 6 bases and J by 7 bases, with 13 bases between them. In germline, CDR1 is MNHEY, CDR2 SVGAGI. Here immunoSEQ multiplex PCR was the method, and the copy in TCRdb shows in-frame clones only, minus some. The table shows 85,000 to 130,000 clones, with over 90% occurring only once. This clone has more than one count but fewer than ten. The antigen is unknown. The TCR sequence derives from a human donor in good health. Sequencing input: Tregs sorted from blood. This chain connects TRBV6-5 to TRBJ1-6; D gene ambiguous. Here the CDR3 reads CASRWPGGNSPLHF. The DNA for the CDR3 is TGTGCCAGCAGATGGCCCGGCGGGAATTCACCCCTCCACTTT.